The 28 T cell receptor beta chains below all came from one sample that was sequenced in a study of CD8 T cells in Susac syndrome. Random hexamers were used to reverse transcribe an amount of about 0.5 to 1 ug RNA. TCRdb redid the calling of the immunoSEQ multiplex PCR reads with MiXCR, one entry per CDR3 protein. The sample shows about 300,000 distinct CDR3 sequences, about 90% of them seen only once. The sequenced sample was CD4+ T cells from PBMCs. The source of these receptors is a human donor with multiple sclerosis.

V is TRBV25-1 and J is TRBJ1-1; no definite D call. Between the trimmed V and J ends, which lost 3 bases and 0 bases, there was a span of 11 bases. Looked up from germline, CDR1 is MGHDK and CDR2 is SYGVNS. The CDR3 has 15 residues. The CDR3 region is CASSDSSLVNTEAFF. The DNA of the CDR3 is TGTGCCAGCAGTGACTCCTCTTTGGTGAACACTGAAGCTTTCTTT. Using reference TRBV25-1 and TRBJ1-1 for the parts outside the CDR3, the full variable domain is EADIYQTPRYLVIGTGKKITLECSQTMGHDKMYWYQQDPGMELHLIHYSYGVNSTEKGDLSSESTVSRIRTEHFPLTLESARPSHTSQYLCASSDSSLVNTEAFFGQGTRLTVV.

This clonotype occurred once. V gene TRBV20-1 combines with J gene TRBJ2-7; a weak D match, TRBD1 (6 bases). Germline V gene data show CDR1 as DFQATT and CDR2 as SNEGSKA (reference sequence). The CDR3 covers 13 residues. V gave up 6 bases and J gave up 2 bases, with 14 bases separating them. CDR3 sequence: CSATDSATYEQYF. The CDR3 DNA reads TGCAGTGCCACGGACAGCGCAACCTACGAGCAGTACTTC.

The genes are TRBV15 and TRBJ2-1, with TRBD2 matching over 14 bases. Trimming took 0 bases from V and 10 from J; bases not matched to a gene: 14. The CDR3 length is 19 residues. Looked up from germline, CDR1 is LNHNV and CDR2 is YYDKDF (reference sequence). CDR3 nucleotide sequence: TGTGCCACCAGCAGAGATCGGGGGACTAGCGGGAGTAGGGTGGCGGAGCAGTTCTTC. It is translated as CATSRDRGTSGSRVAEQFF.

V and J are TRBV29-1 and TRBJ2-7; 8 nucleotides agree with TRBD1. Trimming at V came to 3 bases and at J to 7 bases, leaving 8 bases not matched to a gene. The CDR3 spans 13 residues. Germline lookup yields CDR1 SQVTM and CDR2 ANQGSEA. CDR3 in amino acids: CSVDGQGVGEQYF. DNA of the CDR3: TGCAGCGTTGACGGACAGGGTGTCGGGGAGCAGTACTTC.

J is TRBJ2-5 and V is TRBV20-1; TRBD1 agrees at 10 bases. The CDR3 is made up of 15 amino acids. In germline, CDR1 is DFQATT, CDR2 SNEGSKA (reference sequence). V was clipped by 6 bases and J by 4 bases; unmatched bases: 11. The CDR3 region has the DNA TGCAGTGCCCTCAACCCGGACAGGGGGTTAGAGACCCAGTACTTC. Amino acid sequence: CSALNPDRGLETQYF.

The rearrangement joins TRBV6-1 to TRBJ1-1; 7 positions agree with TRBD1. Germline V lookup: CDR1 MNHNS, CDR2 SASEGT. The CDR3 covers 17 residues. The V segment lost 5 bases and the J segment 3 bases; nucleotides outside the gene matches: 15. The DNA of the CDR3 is TGTGCCAGCAGTCAACCCGGAGGGGGCCGTATCCACACTGAAGCTTTCTTT. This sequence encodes CASSQPGGGRIHTEAFF.

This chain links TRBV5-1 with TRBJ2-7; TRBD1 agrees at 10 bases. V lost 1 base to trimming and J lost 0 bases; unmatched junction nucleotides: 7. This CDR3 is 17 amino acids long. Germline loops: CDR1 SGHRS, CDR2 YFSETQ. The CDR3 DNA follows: TGCGCCAGCAGCTTGAGAGGGACAGGGGATGCCTCCTACGAGCAGTACTTC. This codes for CASSLRGTGDASYEQYF.

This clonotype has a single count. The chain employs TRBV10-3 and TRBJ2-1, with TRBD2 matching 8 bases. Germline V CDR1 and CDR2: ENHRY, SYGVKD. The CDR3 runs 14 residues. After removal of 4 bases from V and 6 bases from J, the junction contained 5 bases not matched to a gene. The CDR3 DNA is TGTGCCATCAGTGGAGCGGGAGTTCGCAATGAGCAGTTCTTC. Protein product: CAISGAGVRNEQFF.

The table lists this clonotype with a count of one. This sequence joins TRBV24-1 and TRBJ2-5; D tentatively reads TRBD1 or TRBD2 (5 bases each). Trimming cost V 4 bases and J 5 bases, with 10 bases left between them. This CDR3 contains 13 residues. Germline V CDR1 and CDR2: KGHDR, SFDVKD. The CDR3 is CATSERGRETQYF. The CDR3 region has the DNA TGTGCCACCAGTGAACGGGGCCGGGAGACCCAGTACTTC.

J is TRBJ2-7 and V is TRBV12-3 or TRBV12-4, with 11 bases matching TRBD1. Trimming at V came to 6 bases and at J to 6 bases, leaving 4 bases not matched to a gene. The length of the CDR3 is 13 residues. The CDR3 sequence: CASSRDRGSEQYF. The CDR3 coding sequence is TGTGCCAGCAGCCGGGACAGGGGGAGCGAGCAGTACTTC.

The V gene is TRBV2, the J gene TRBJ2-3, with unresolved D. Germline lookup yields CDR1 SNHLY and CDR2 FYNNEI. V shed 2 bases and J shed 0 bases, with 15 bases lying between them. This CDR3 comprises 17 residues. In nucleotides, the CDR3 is TGTGCCAGCAGTGAACAAGGGCTGGAGTTGAGCACAGATACGCAGTATTTT. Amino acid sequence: CASSEQGLELSTDTQYF. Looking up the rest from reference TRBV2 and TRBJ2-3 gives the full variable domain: EPEVTQTPSHQVTQMGQEVILRCVPISNHLYFYWYRQILGQKVEFLVSFYNNEISEKSEIFDDQFSVERPDGSNFTLKIRSTKLEDSAMYFCASSEQGLELSTDTQYFGPGTRLTVL.

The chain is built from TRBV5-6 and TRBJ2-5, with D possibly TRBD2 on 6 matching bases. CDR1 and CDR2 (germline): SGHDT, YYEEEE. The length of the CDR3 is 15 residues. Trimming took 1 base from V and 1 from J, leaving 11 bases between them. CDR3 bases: TGTGCCAGCAGCTTGACTAGCTACGGCCAAGAGACCCAGTACTTC. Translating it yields CASSLTSYGQETQYF.

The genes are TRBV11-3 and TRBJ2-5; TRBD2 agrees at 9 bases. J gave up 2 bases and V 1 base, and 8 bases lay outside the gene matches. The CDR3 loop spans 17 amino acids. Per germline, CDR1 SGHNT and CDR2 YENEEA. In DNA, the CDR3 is TGTGCCAGCAGCTTAGTGACTAGCGGACTATTGCAAGAGACCCAGTACTTC. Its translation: CASSLVTSGLLQETQYF.

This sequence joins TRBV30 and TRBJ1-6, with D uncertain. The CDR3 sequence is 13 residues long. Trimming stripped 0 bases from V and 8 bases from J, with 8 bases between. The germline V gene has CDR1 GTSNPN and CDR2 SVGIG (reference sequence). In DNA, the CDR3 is TGTGCCTGGAGTGTGGGAAGGGATTCACCCCTCCACTTT. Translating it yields CAWSVGRDSPLHF.

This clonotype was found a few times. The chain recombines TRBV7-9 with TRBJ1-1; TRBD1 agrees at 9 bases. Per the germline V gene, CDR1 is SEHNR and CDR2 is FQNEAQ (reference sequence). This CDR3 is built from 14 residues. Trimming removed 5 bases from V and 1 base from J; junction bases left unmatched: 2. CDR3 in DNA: TGTGCCAGCAGCCGGGGACAGGGGAACACTGAAGCTTTCTTT. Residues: CASSRGQGNTEAFF.

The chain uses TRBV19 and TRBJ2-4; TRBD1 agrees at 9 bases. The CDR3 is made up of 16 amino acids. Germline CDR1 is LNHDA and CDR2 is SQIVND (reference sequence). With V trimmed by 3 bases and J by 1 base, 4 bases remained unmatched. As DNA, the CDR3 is TGTGCCAGTAGTATTGTCGGACAGGGGGCCAAAAACATTCAGTACTTC. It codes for CASSIVGQGAKNIQYF.

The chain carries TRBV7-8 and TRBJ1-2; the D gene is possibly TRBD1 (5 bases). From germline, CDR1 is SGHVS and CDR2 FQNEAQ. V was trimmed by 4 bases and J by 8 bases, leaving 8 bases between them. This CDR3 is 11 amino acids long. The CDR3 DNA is TGTGCCAGCAGCTCAGGGATCGGCTACACCTTC. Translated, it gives CASSSGIGYTF.

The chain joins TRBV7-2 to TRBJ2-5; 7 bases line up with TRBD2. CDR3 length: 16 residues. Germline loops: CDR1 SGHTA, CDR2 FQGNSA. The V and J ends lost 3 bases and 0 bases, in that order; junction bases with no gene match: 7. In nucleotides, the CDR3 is TGTGCCAGCAGCTTGGGCGGCGGGGGATACCAAGAGACCCAGTACTTC. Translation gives CASSLGGGGYQETQYF.

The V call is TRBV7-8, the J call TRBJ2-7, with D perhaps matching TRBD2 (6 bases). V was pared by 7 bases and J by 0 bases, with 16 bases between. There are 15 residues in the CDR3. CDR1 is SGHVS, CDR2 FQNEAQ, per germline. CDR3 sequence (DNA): TGTGCCAGCACCCGACTAAGGACTACCTCCTACGAGCAGTACTTC. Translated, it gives CASTRLRTTSYEQYF.

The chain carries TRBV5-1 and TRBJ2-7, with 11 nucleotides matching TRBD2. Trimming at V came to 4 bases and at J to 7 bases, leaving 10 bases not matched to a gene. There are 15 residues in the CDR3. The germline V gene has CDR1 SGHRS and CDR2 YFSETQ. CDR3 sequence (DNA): TGCGCCAGCAGCAGAGGGACTAGCGGCCCTCGTGAGCAGTACTTC. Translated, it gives CASSRGTSGPREQYF.

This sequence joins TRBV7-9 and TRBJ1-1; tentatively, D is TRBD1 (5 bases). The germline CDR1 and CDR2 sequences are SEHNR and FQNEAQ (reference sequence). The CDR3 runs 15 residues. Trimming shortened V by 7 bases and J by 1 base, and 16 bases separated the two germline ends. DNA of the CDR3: TGTGCCAGCACCGGGATTGGGGGTCGGAACACTGAAGCTTTCTTT. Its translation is CASTGIGGRNTEAFF.

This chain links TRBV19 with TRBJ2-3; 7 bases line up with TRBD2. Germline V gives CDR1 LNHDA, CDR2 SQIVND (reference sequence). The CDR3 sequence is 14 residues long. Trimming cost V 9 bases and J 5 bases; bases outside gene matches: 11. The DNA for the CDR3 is TGTGCCAGCACTCGGACTAGTCGGGGAGATACGCAGTATTTT. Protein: CASTRTSRGDTQYF.

DNA of the CDR3: TGTGCCAGCAGCCCTTGGGGGCCCAATGAGCAGTTCTTC. Encoded protein: CASSPWGPNEQFF. This sequence joins TRBV11-2 and TRBJ2-1, with a tentative D call TRBD1 (6 bases). The CDR3 length is 13 residues. With 5 bases removed from V and 6 bases from J, the gap between germline ends came to 11 bases. Germline assignment: CDR1 SGHAT and CDR2 FQNNGV.

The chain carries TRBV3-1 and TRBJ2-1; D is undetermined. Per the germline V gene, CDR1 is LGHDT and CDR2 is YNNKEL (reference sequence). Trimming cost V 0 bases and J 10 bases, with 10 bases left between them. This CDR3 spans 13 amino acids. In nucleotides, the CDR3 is TGTGCCAGCAGCCAAGATACGGTGGGGGAGCAGTTCTTC. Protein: CASSQDTVGEQFF.

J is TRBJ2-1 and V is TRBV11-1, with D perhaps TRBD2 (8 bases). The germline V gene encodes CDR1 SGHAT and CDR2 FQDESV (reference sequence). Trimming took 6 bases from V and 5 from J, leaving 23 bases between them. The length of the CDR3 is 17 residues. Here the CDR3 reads CASRPGGREGRNNEQFF. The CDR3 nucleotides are TGTGCCAGCAGACCAGGGGGACGGGAGGGCCGAAACAATGAGCAGTTCTTC.

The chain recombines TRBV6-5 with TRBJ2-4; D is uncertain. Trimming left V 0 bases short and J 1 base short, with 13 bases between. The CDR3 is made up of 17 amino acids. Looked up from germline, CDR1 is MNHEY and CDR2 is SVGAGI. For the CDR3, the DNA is TGTGCCAGCAGTTACTCGATTATAAGGATGGCCAAAAACATTCAGTACTTC. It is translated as CASSYSIIRMAKNIQYF.

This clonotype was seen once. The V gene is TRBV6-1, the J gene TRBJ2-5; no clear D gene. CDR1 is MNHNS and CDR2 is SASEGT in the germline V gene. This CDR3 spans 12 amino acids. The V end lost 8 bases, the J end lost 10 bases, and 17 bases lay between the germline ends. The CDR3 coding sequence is TGTGCCAGCCAACGGGCGGCGGAAGACCAGTACTTC. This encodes CASQRAAEDQYF.

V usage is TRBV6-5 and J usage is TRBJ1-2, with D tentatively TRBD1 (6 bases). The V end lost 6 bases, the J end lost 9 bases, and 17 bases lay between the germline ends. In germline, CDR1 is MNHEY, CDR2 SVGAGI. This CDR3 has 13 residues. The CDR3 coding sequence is TGTGCCAGCAGACGGATAAACAGGGAGAGCTACACCTTC. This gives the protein CASRRINRESYTF.